This T cell receptor (beta chain) was captured by sequencing in a study of T cell responses to AZD1222 COVID-19 vaccine. CDR1 is SGHTA and CDR2 is FQGNSA in the germline V gene. V was shortened by 1 base and J by 7 bases, with 13 bases between the two germline ends. The CDR3 is 14 residues long. Study-level points and caveats: A mostly white British donor set with more females was recruited, and clonal diversity was possibly underestimated. Spike was spanned by vaccine-associated CD4 TCRs, with dominance at 160-218 and 743-854. Baseline seropositivity occurred in only a handful of AZD1222 recipients.

Notes on this clone: Its antigen is currently unknown.

Method: immunoSEQ multiplex PCR; TCRdb's copy keeps in-frame clones and lacks some. The table lists roughly 130,000 clones, about nine tenths of them singletons. Sequenced material: peripheral blood, taken on day 0 of AZD1222 vaccination. This TCR came from an adult in good health. The rearrangement joins TRBV7-2 to TRBJ2-5, with D possibly being TRBD2 (6 bases). DNA for the CDR3: TGTGCCAGCAGCTTAGTTCTGCTCGGGGGGACCCAGTACTTC. This translates into CASSLVLLGGTQYF.